The clone carrying this T cell receptor beta chain showed up just a few times. Its antigen is unidentified. The CDR3 loop spans 17 amino acids. CDR1 and CDR2 (germline): MNHGY, SAAAGT. The junction had 16 bases not matched to a gene; V was cut back by 5 bases and J by 6 bases. These data are taken from a study of sequential checkpoint blockade in melanoma. In the study overall: Patients were randomized 1:1 to nivolumab-then-ipilimumab or ipilimumab-then-nivolumab first-line. About two dozen patients had matched tumor biopsies before treatment and at week 13 after nivolumab or ipilimumab alone.

Measured with immunoSEQ multiplex PCR; TCRdb has only the in-frame clones, and not every one. The data contain roughly 2,000 clones, around 20% of them singletons. Study results and caveats: For nivolumab-first patients, baseline tumor clonality was associated with response.

The treatment was: randomized to nivolumab then ipilimumab (arm A) or the reverse (arm B). This sample comprised tumor tissue (inferred from file names), obtained from a patient given nivolumab and ipilimumab in sequence. This chain uses TRBV6-8 with TRBJ1-2; 9 bases match TRBD1. This TCR was sampled from a human donor with melanoma. The CDR3 DNA sequence: TGTGCCAGCAGTAGCTTGGGACAGGGAGAAGTCCTCGATGGCTACACCTTC. Protein product: CASSSLGQGEVLDGYTF.